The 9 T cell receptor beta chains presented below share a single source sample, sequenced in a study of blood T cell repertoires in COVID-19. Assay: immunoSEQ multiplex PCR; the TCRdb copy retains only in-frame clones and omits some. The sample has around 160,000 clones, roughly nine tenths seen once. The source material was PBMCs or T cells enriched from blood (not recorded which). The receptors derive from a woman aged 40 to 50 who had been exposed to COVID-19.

DNA of the CDR3: TGCGCCAGCAGCTCAACGGGGACAATGAACACTGAAGCTTTCTTT. Its translation: CASSSTGTMNTEAFF. This chain links TRBV5-1 with TRBJ1-1, with D perhaps TRBD1 (6 bases). Trimming took 3 bases from V and 0 from J, leaving 12 bases between them. This CDR3 is built from 15 residues. Germline V CDR1 and CDR2: SGHRS, YFSETQ.

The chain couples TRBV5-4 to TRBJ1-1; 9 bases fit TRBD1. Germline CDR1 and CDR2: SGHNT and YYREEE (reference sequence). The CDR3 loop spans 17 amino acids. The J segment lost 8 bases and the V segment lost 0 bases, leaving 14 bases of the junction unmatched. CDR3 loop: CASSLGGTQGAGIEAFF. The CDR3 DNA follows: TGTGCCAGCAGCTTGGGGGGAACACAGGGGGCAGGAATAGAAGCTTTCTTT.

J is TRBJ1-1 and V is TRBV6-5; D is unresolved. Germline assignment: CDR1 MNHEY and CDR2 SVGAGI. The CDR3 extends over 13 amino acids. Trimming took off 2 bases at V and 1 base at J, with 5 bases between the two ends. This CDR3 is CASSYEQNTEAFF. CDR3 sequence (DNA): TGTGCCAGCAGTTACGAACAGAACACTGAAGCTTTCTTT.

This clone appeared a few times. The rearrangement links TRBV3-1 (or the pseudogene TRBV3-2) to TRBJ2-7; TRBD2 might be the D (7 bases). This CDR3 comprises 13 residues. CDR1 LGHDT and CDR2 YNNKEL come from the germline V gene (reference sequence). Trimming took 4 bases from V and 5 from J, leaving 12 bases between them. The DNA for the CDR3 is TGTGCCAGCAGCCCCTTAGGGGGGGACGAGCAGTACTTC. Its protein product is CASSPLGGDEQYF.

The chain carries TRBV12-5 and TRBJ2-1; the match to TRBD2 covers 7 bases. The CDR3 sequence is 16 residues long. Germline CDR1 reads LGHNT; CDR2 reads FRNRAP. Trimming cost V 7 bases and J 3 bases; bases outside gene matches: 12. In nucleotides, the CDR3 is TGTGCTAGTGTTCCCCCCGAGCGGGGATACTACAATGAGCAGTTCTTC. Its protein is CASVPPERGYYNEQFF. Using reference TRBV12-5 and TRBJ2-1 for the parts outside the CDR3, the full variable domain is DARVTQTPRHKVTEMGQEVTMRCQPILGHNTVFWYRQTMMQGLELLAYFRNRAPLDDSGMPKDRFSAEMPDATLATLKIQPSEPRDSAVYFCASVPPERGYYNEQFFGPGTRLTVL.

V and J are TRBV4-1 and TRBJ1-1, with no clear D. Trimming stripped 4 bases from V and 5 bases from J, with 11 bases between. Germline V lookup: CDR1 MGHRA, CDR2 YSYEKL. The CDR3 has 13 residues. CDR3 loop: CASSRALETEAFF. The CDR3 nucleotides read TGCGCCAGCAGCCGAGCCTTAGAGACTGAAGCTTTCTTT.

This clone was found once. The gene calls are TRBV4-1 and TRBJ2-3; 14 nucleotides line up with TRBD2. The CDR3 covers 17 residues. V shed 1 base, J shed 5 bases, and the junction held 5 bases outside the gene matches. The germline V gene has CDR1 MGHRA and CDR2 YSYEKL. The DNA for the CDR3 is TGCGCCAGCAGCCAAGGGACTAGCGGGGGGTTAGGAGATACGCAGTATTTT. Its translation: CASSQGTSGGLGDTQYF.

The CDR3 reads CSVDVGGNSNQPQHF. CDR3 bases: TGCAGCGTTGATGTAGGGGGCAATAGCAATCAGCCCCAGCATTTT. The rearrangement links TRBV29-1 to TRBJ1-5, with TRBD1 matching 7 bases. V dropped 3 bases and J dropped 0; count of bases not matched to a gene: 5. The CDR3 loop spans 15 amino acids. Germline CDR1 reads SQVTM; CDR2 reads ANQGSEA.

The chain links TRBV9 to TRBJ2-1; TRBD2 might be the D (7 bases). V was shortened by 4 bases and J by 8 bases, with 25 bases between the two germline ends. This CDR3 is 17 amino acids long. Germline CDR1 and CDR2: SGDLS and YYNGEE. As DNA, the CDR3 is TGTGCCAGCAGCCCCAACTCGGGGGGCGGATTAAGGGATGAGCAGTTCTTC. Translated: CASSPNSGGGLRDEQFF.